The next 20 T cell receptor beta chains were all read from a single sample in a study of regulatory T cells in long-lasting Graves disease. To make TCR beta libraries, researchers used iRepertoire HTBI primers and Arm-PCR of CDR3 regions. TCRdb recomputed calls from the multiplex PCR reads with MiXCR, one row per CDR3 protein. The sample records around 300,000 distinct CDR3 sequences, 20% to 25% being singletons. Indicated time point: persistent/refractory GD, antithyroid drugs over 5 years with positive TRAb. Scientists built the TCR library using RNA that was extracted from PBMCs. The sample was peripheral blood mononuclear cells (PBMCs), taken when the disease was refractory, from a patient treated with antithyroid drugs. The receptor source for this set is a female donor with Graves disease.

The CDR3 loop reads CASSPGQGGPYEQYF. CDR3 sequence (DNA): TGCGCCAGCAGCCCGGGACAGGGGGGACCGTACGAGCAGTACTTC. This chain links TRBV4-1 with TRBJ2-7; 11 nucleotides match TRBD1. The CDR3 has 15 amino acids. Germline loops: CDR1 MGHRA, CDR2 YSYEKL. The V gene end was trimmed by 4 bases and the J gene end by 4 bases; junction bases not matched to a gene: 6.

The chain is built from TRBV18 and TRBJ2-1, with D perhaps matching TRBD1 (6 bases). V lost 2 bases and J 5 bases, leaving 16 bases between the germline ends. In germline, CDR1 is KGHSH, CDR2 LQKENI. This CDR3 contains 16 residues. The CDR3 DNA reads TGTGCCAGCTCACCATCAGGGGAAGGAATGGACAATGAGCAGTTCTTC. Its translation: CASSPSGEGMDNEQFF.

The chain joins TRBV4-1 to TRBJ2-7; no clear D. Germline V CDR1 and CDR2: MGHRA, YSYEKL. V lost 0 bases and J 3 bases, leaving 9 bases between the germline ends. CDR3 length: 14 amino acids. The CDR3 DNA sequence: TGCGCCAGCAGCCAAGAAGGGTCACACTACGAGCAGTACTTC. This gives the protein CASSQEGSHYEQYF.

The sample holds one count of this clonotype. Germline is not matched at one junction end, which may reflect a read error. The chain has TRBV7-9 and TRBJ1-1; D is undetermined. The CDR3 has 11 amino acids. Germline V lookup: CDR1 SEHNR, CDR2 FQNEAQ (reference sequence). The CDR3 spells CANSANTEAFF. The CDR3 DNA is TGTGCCAACAGCGCGAACACTGAAGCTTTCTTT.

This clonotype occurred a few times. The chain employs TRBV20-1 and TRBJ2-5; D tentatively reads TRBD1 or TRBD2 (6 bases each). Germline V gene sequence: CDR1 DFQATT, CDR2 SNEGSKA (reference sequence). This CDR3 is 17 amino acids long. V gave up 0 bases and J gave up 1 base, with 18 bases separating them. CDR3 protein: CSARDNFGRGAQETQYF. The CDR3 region has the DNA TGCAGTGCTAGAGATAATTTCGGAAGGGGGGCCCAAGAGACCCAGTACTTC.

This chain uses TRBV20-1 with TRBJ2-6; 9 bases fit TRBD1. J lost 0 bases, V lost 5 bases, and 11 bases had no gene match. This CDR3 spans 18 amino acids. CDR1 and CDR2 from the germline V gene are DFQATT and SNEGSKA (reference sequence). In DNA, the CDR3 is TGCAGTGCTGACCGGGACAGGGAAACTTTCTCTGGGGCCAACGTCCTGACTTTC. It specifies CSADRDRETFSGANVLTF.

In its sample, this clonotype was seen many times. This rearrangement joins TRBV28 to TRBJ2-5; 7 bases are shared with TRBD2. The V and J ends lost 6 bases and 7 bases, in that order; junction bases with no gene match: 14. Germline V gene lookup returns CDR1 MDHEN and CDR2 SYDVKM. The CDR3 is 15 amino acids. The CDR3 nucleotides read TGTGCCAGCAGGAAACCTACTAGCGCCTGGGGGACCCAGTACTTC. The encoded protein is CASRKPTSAWGTQYF.

In regard to this clonotype: One end of the junction is discordant with germline, which a read error may explain. The rearrangement uses TRBV7-7 and TRBJ1-5, with a possible D match to TRBD1 (6 bases). The CDR3 covers 12 residues. In germline, CDR1 is SSHAT, CDR2 FNYEAQ (reference sequence). CDR3 DNA: TGTGCTAGCAGCTCGGTAGGGGGGCCCCAGCATTTT. The encoded protein is CASSSVGGPQHF.

In DNA, the CDR3 is TGTGCCAGCAGTTACGGCTCCGGGACATTCAGACCCATGAACACTGAAGCTTTCTTT. Amino acid sequence: CASSYGSGTFRPMNTEAFF. The chain combines TRBV6-2 or TRBV6-3 with TRBJ1-1, with D possibly matching TRBD1 (6 bases). The CDR3 contains 19 residues. Looked up from germline, CDR1 is MNHEY and CDR2 is SVGEGT. Between the trimmed V and J ends, which lost 2 bases and 0 bases, there was a span of 22 bases.

This clonotype showed up many times. The J gene is TRBJ1-2, the V gene TRBV28, with D unclear. Germline-derived CDR1 and CDR2 are MDHEN and SYDVKM. With 7 bases removed from V and 2 bases from J, the gap between germline ends came to 17 bases. The CDR3 has 15 residues. CDR3 amino acids: CASTSPRRTNYGYTF. CDR3 bases: TGTGCCAGCACTTCCCCGAGACGAACGAACTATGGCTACACCTTC.

The table lists this clonotype with a count of one. The chain couples TRBV20-1 to TRBJ2-7; no firm D call. The V gene lost 2 bases and the J gene lost 2 bases, with 10 bases spanning the gap. Germline loops: CDR1 DFQATT, CDR2 SNEGSKA (reference sequence). The CDR3 spans 13 residues. The CDR3 bases are TGCAGTGCTAGATCCGTTTTGGCCTACGAGCAGTACTTC. It encodes CSARSVLAYEQYF.

This clonotype was detected a few times. The CDR3: CASSQGTGSVKNIQYF. For the CDR3, the DNA is TGCGCCAGCAGCCAAGGCACAGGGAGTGTTAAAAACATTCAGTACTTC. The rearrangement joins TRBV4-3 to TRBJ2-4, with a tentative D call TRBD1 (6 bases). The CDR3 runs to 16 residues. V lost 1 base to trimming and J lost 4 bases, with 14 bases between them. CDR1 and CDR2 from the germline V gene are LGHNA and YSLEER.

This clonotype came up many times. The chain joins TRBV28 to TRBJ2-7; possible D gene TRBD1, 5 bases. Trimming took 7 bases from V and 2 from J, leaving 15 bases between them. Germline values: CDR1 MDHEN, CDR2 SYDVKM. The CDR3 contains 14 residues. CDR3 in amino acids: CASKNSGPTYEQYF. The CDR3 DNA follows: TGTGCCAGCAAAAATTCAGGGCCGACCTACGAGCAGTACTTC.

This chain uses TRBV11-2 with TRBJ2-5; tentative D call: TRBD2 (6 bases). Trimming took off 5 bases at V and 5 bases at J, with 15 bases between the two ends. The CDR3 sequence is 14 residues long. The germline CDR1 and CDR2 sequences are SGHAT and FQNNGV. The CDR3 region is CASSRGSAGETQYF. In nucleotides, the CDR3 is TGTGCCAGCAGCCGAGGTTCTGCGGGGGAGACCCAGTACTTC. Drawing the rest from reference TRBV11-2 and TRBJ2-5, the complete variable domain is EAGVAQSPRYKIIEKRQSVAFWCNPISGHATLYWYQQILGQGPKLLIQFQNNGVVDDSQLPKDRFSAERLKGVDSTLKIQPAKLEDSAVYLCASSRGSAGETQYFGPGTRLLVL.

The sample holds one count of this clonotype. Given a much more abundant clone one base away, this may be a read error. The V gene is TRBV4-3, the J gene TRBJ2-5; 9 positions match TRBD2. Germline V gene data show CDR1 as LGHNA and CDR2 as YSLEER. The length of the CDR3 is 14 residues. The CDR3 nucleotides read TGCGCCAGCAGCCGGGGCATAGCGGGAGAGACCCAGCACTTC. Translating gives CASSRGIAGETQHF.

DNA of the CDR3: TGTGCCTGGAGCTACGGACTAGCGGGAGCAGATACGCAGTATTTT. As protein: CAWSYGLAGADTQYF. The V call is TRBV30, the J call TRBJ2-3, with TRBD2 matching 13 bases. Germline CDR1 and CDR2: GTSNPN and SVGIG (reference sequence). Trimming took 3 bases from V and 4 from J; bases not matched to a gene: 4. This CDR3 is 15 amino acids long.

This sequence joins TRBV28 and TRBJ1-4; 7 nucleotides agree with TRBD1. V lost 4 bases, J lost 2 bases, and 10 bases stayed unmatched. The CDR3 runs to 17 residues. Germline V gives CDR1 MDHEN, CDR2 SYDVKM. CDR3 nucleotides: TGTGCCAGCAGTTCGGGTAACAGGGGAACGACTAATGAAAAACTGTTTTTT. Its protein product is CASSSGNRGTTNEKLFF.

In its sample, this clonotype was seen a few times. This chain links TRBV7-8 with TRBJ1-5; possibly TRBD1 for D (6 bases). CDR3 length: 18 amino acids. Germline-derived CDR1 and CDR2 are SGHVS and FQNEAQ. The germline V and J ends were trimmed by 1 base and 0 bases, with 16 bases remaining between them. The CDR3 nucleotides read TGTGCCAGCAGCTTAGGAACAGGGCGCGGTAATAGCAATCAGCCCCAGCATTTT. Protein sequence: CASSLGTGRGNSNQPQHF.

This clonotype came up many times. The CDR3 reads CASSQDIGTGFNYGYTF. In nucleotides, the CDR3 is TGCGCCAGCAGCCAAGATATCGGGACAGGATTTAACTATGGCTACACCTTC. This sequence joins TRBV4-3 and TRBJ1-2; 8 nucleotides agree with TRBD1. Germline-derived CDR1 and CDR2 are LGHNA and YSLEER. This CDR3 contains 17 residues. After removal of 0 bases from V and 1 base from J, the junction contained 7 bases not matched to a gene.

The chain has TRBV6-1 and TRBJ1-1; no reliable D call. CDR1 MNHNS and CDR2 SASEGT come from the germline V gene. The CDR3 runs 14 residues. V was shortened by 6 bases and J by 6 bases, with 17 bases between the two germline ends. Written as DNA, the CDR3 is TGTGCCAGCAGGGAGGACGACTGGGTGGCTGAAGCTTTCTTT. Translation: CASREDDWVAEAFF.